This T cell receptor (beta chain) derives from a study of T cells in Graves' hyperthyroidism and ophthalmopathy. The overall study: At initial diagnosis, before any treatment had begun, peripheral blood was obtained.

Clinical symptoms, serum thyroxine and TRAb, thyroid ultrasound and orbital computed tomography were used for the diagnoses. From RNA transcripts, TCR beta CDR3 regions were amplified. In the first-round RT-PCR of the TCR CDR3, the HTBI primer set was used. TCRdb re-derived calls from the multiplex PCR reads in MiXCR, one entry per CDR3 protein. The sample includes roughly 500,000 distinct CDR3 sequences, 22% seen only once; the top ten take roughly 49%. CDR3 length: 13 amino acids. J lost 2 bases, V lost 5 bases, and 0 bases had no gene match. The V gene's germline CDR1 is ENHRY and CDR2 SYGVKD. The clonotype was recovered from a woman between 65 and 79 years old with Graves' ophthalmopathy. The V and J genes are TRBV10-3 and TRBJ2-1, with 7 bases fitting TRBD2. Material: blood. Written as DNA, the CDR3 is TGTGCCATCAGTAGCGGGGCCTACAATGAGCAGTTCTTC. Its protein product is CAISSGAYNEQFF.